The 18 T cell receptor beta chains presented below share a single source sample, sequenced in a study of cytomegalovirus exposure and HLA in healthy donors. Amplification used 60 Vbeta primers and 13 Jbeta primers. The assay was immunoSEQ multiplex PCR, and TCRdb's table has in-frame clones only and misses some. The repertoire holds approximately 170,000 clones, with roughly 80% as singletons. The sequenced sample consisted of PBMCs. The source is a male donor in good health and CMV-seronegative.

V usage is TRBV28 and J usage is TRBJ2-7; 9 positions match TRBD1. The CDR3 extends over 15 amino acids. With V trimmed by 6 bases and J by 6 bases, 12 bases remained unmatched. The germline V gene has CDR1 MDHEN and CDR2 SYDVKM. This chain's CDR3 is CASSRDRDFGGEQYF. CDR3 in DNA: TGTGCCAGCAGCCGGGACAGGGACTTCGGAGGCGAGCAGTACTTC.

This rearrangement joins TRBV7-2 to TRBJ2-3, with D maybe TRBD2 (6 bases). There are 14 residues in the CDR3. The V end was cut by 0 bases, the J end by 4 bases, with 8 bases between. CDR1 and CDR2 from the germline V gene are SGHTA and FQGNSA. The CDR3: CASSLASGADTQYF. The DNA for the CDR3 is TGTGCCAGCAGCTTAGCGTCGGGGGCAGATACGCAGTATTTT.

The rearrangement joins TRBV2 to TRBJ2-5; the D gene is possibly TRBD2 (7 bases). The CDR3 contains 14 residues. Trimming stripped 6 bases from V and 3 bases from J, with 14 bases between. CDR1 and CDR2 (germline): SNHLY, FYNNEI. In nucleotides, the CDR3 is TGTGCCAGCAGACCCGAGGGGGGGGAAGAGACCCAGTACTTC. Translated: CASRPEGGEETQYF.

The CDR3 loop is CASSLEGLAGYNEQFF. For the CDR3, the DNA is TGCGCCAGCAGCTTGGAAGGTTTAGCGGGCTACAATGAGCAGTTCTTC. The chain employs TRBV5-1 and TRBJ2-1, with 7 bases lining up with TRBD2. The V gene's germline CDR1 is SGHRS and CDR2 YFSETQ. V gave up 0 bases and J gave up 3 bases; unmatched junction bases: 6. The CDR3 loop spans 16 amino acids.

A remark on this clone: At one boundary the junction diverges from the germline segment, which might be a read error. J is TRBJ1-2 and V is TRBV6-1; tentatively, D is TRBD1 (6 bases). Germline assignment: CDR1 MNHNS and CDR2 SASEGT. The CDR3 loop spans 13 amino acids. CDR3 sequence reads: CASSPTGLWGYPF. Written as DNA, the CDR3 is TGTGCCAGCAGTCCTACAGGGCTCTGGGGCTACCCCTTC.

The V call is TRBV2, the J call TRBJ2-6; a possible D gene is TRBD1 (5 bases). Trimming stripped 4 bases from V and 0 bases from J, with 10 bases between. CDR1 is SNHLY, CDR2 FYNNEI, per germline. This CDR3 has 16 amino acids. The CDR3 region has the DNA TGTGCCAGCAGTGCTGAGACAGCCTCTGGGGCCAACGTCCTGACTTTC. Protein: CASSAETASGANVLTF.

The chain carries TRBV9 and TRBJ2-1, with D perhaps matching TRBD2 (5 bases). The V gene's germline CDR1 is SGDLS and CDR2 YYNGEE. Trimming stripped 4 bases from V and 3 bases from J, with 14 bases between. This CDR3 has 15 amino acids. CDR3 nucleotides: TGTGCCAGCAGCCGCATCGGAGAGGGCTACAATGAGCAGTTCTTC. Translated: CASSRIGEGYNEQFF. Full variable domain (outside the CDR3, taken from reference TRBV9 and TRBJ2-1): DSGVTQTPKHLITATGQRVTLRCSPRSGDLSVYWYQQSLDQGLQFLIQYYNGEERAKGNILERFSAQQFPDLHSELNLSSLELGDSALYFCASSRIGEGYNEQFFGPGTRLTVL.

This chain links TRBV5-4 with TRBJ2-3; maybe TRBD1 (5 bases). This CDR3 region has 14 residues. Trimming cost V 2 bases and J 3 bases, with 10 bases left between them. CDR1 SGHNT and CDR2 YYREEE come from the germline V gene (reference sequence). The CDR3 is CASSLGVGTDTQYF. CDR3 coding DNA: TGTGCCAGCAGCTTAGGGGTTGGGACAGATACGCAGTATTTT.

The rearrangement uses TRBV6-1 and TRBJ2-7; 12 bases map to TRBD2. The CDR3 is 14 residues long. Germline CDR1 MNHNS, CDR2 SASEGT. V shed 3 bases and J 4 bases; nucleotides not matched to a gene: 1. The CDR3 bases are TGTGCCAGCAGTGAGACTAGCGGGAGTTACGAGCAGTACTTC. Translated: CASSETSGSYEQYF.

The rearrangement joins TRBV25-1 to TRBJ1-1; D is undetermined. V gave up 2 bases and J gave up 6 bases, with 10 bases separating them. From germline, CDR1 is MGHDK and CDR2 SYGVNS. This CDR3 comprises 13 residues. CDR3 sequence: CASSEGRWPEAFF. The CDR3 coding sequence is TGTGCCAGCAGTGAAGGTCGATGGCCTGAAGCTTTCTTT.

The rearrangement joins TRBV15 to TRBJ2-3; TRBD2 aligns across 10 bases. Trimming removed 0 bases from V and 1 base from J; junction bases left unmatched: 1. In germline, CDR1 is LNHNV, CDR2 YYDKDF (reference sequence). This CDR3 contains 16 residues. CDR3 sequence reads: CATSRELAGRTDTQYF. The CDR3 bases are TGTGCCACCAGCAGAGAACTAGCGGGGCGCACAGATACGCAGTATTTT.

The DNA of the CDR3 is TGTGCCATCAGAATGGACAGGCAGTCCAACACTGAAGCTTTCTTT. Translation: CAIRMDRQSNTEAFF. The rearrangement links TRBV10-3 to TRBJ1-1, with 7 positions matching TRBD1. V lost 6 bases and J lost 2; bases outside the gene matches: 9. The germline gives CDR1 ENHRY, CDR2 SYGVKD. This CDR3 is 15 amino acids long.

The rearrangement uses TRBV2 and TRBJ2-5; D might be TRBD1 (6 bases). V dropped 7 bases and J dropped 4 bases, with 19 bases sitting between them. There are 15 residues in the CDR3. Germline loops: CDR1 SNHLY, CDR2 FYNNEI. Here the CDR3 DNA reads TGTGCCAGCACCCCCGGGACACCCAGGGGAGAGACCCAGTACTTC. Translating it yields CASTPGTPRGETQYF. The full variable domain, with the rest looked up from reference TRBV2 and TRBJ2-5, is EPEVTQTPSHQVTQMGQEVILRCVPISNHLYFYWYRQILGQKVEFLVSFYNNEISEKSEIFDDQFSVERPDGSNFTLKIRSTKLEDSAMYFCASTPGTPRGETQYFGPGTRLLVL.

The chain recombines TRBV29-1 with TRBJ1-1; D might be TRBD1 (6 bases). The V and J ends lost 6 bases and 3 bases respectively, with 20 bases between them. Germline V CDR1 and CDR2: SQVTM, ANQGSEA. The CDR3 is made up of 15 amino acids. CDR3 bases: TGCAGCGTCCTTTTCCGGGGGGGCGTGGACACTGAAGCTTTCTTT. Amino acids: CSVLFRGGVDTEAFF.

The chain links TRBV6-5 to TRBJ1-2, with TRBD1 as a possible D gene (6 bases). CDR1 is MNHEY and CDR2 is SVGAGI in the germline V gene. The CDR3 is 13 residues long. Trimming removed 5 bases at V and 7 bases at J, with 14 bases between. The CDR3 nucleotides read TGTGCCAGCAGTATCTCAACAGGGTCTGGCTACACCTTC. Protein sequence: CASSISTGSGYTF.

The V and J genes are TRBV18 and TRBJ2-7, with TRBD2 as a possible D gene (6 bases). Germline-derived CDR1 and CDR2 are KGHSH and LQKENI. V lost 3 bases and J 2 bases, leaving 20 bases between the germline ends. This CDR3 is built from 17 residues. The chain's CDR3 is CASSPGAGLAMTYEQYF. CDR3 DNA sequence: TGTGCCAGCTCACCGGGTGCGGGCCTAGCGATGACCTACGAGCAGTACTTC.

The V gene is TRBV5-4, the J gene TRBJ1-5, with D possibly TRBD1 on 5 matching bases. The CDR3 spans 15 residues. The V gene's germline CDR1 is SGHNT and CDR2 YYREEE (reference sequence). Trimming shortened V by 4 bases and J by 4 bases, and 15 bases separated the two germline ends. CDR3 nucleotides: TGTGCCAGCAGCCTCAAAGGGGTCTCAAATCAGCCCCAGCATTTT. Residues: CASSLKGVSNQPQHF.

The chain recombines TRBV5-3 with TRBJ1-5, with D hard to call. TRBV5-3 belongs to the ORF category, with a function that is uncertain. The CDR3 runs 19 residues. The V and J ends lost 0 bases and 1 base respectively, with 20 bases between them. DNA of the CDR3: TGTGCCAGAAGCTTGGGTCTTAACAGCTACAACGGAAGCAATCAGCCCCAGCATTTT. Its translation is CARSLGLNSYNGSNQPQHF.